Reported below is one T cell receptor beta chain. This sample is part of a study of blood T cell repertoires in COVID-19. As processed by the authors: Estimation of nucleated cell counts relied on the amplification of reference gene primers. This table comes from immunoSEQ multiplex PCR, and its TCRdb copy is limited to in-frame clones, with some not included. D and trimming come from the DNA, and the V and J calls and clone size come from that table. Here the sample spans 150,000 to 200,000 clones, 60% to 85% being singletons. Germline lookup yields CDR1 SGHDT and CDR2 YYEEEE. This CDR3 is built from 14 residues. V lost 6 bases and J 0 bases, leaving 9 bases between the germline ends.

This sequence joins TRBV5-6 and TRBJ2-2; the D is unclear. This clonotype was obtained from a man in his 60s with active or convalescent COVID-19. The sample taken for sequencing was peripheral blood. The CDR3 protein is CASTRSPNTGELFF. The CDR3 DNA follows: TGTGCCAGCACCCGTTCTCCGAACACCGGGGAGCTGTTTTTT.